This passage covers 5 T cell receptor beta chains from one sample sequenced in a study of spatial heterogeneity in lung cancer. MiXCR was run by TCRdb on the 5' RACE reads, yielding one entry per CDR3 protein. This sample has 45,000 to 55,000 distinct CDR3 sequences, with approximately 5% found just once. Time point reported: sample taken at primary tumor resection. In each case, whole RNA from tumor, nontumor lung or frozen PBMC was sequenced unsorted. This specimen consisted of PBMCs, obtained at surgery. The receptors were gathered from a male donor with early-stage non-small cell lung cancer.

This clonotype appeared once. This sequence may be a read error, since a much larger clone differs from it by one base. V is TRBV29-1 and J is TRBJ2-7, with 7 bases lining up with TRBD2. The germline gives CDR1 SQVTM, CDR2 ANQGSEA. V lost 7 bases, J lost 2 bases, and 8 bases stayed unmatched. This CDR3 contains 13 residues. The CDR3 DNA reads TGCAGCGACCTAGCGGTGAAAGCCTACGAGCAGTACTTC. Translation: CSDLAVKAYEQYF.

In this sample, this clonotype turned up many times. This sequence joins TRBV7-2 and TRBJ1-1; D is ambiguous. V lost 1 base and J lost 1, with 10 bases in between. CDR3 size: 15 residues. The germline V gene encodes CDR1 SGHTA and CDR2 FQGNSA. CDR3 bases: TGTGCCAGCAGCTTAGTGGGATCCCAGAACACTGAAGCTTTCTTT. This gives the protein CASSLVGSQNTEAFF.

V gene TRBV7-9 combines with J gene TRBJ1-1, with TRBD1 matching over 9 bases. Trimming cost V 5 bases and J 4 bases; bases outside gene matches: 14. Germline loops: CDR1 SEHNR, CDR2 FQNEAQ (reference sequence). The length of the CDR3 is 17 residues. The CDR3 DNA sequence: TGTGCCAGCAGCCCCAACCGGGACAGGGTACGTATCACTGAAGCTTTCTTT. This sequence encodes CASSPNRDRVRITEAFF.

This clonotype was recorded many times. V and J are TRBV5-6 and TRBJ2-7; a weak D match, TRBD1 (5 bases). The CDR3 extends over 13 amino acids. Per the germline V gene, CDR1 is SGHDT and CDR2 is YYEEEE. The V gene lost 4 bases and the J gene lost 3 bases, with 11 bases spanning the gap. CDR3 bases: TGTGCCAGCAGCCGGTTCAGGGTCTACGAGCAGTACTTC. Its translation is CASSRFRVYEQYF. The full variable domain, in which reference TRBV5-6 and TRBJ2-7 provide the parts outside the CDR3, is DAGVTQSPTHLIKTRGQQVTLRCSPKSGHDTVSWYQQALGQGPQFIFQYYEEEERQRGNFPDRFSGHQFPNYSSELNVNALLLGDSALYLCASSRFRVYEQYFGPGTRLTVT.

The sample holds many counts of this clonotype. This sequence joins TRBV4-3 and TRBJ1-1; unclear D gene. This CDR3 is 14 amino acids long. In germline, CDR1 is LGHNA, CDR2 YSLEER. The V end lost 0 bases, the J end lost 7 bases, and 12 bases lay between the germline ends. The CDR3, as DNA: TGCGCCAGCAGCCAAGATAGGGCGGTTTTTGAAGCTTTCTTT. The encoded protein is CASSQDRAVFEAFF.